This T cell receptor (beta chain) was sequenced during a study of T cells in Graves' hyperthyroidism and ophthalmopathy. RNA transcripts provided the source from which TCR beta CDR3 regions were amplified. Initially, a first-round RT-PCR of the TCR CDR3 employed the HTBI primer set. Using its own MiXCR run on the multiplex PCR reads, TCRdb lists one record per CDR3 protein. Of 480,000 or so distinct CDR3 sequences in the sample, over 45% were seen once. Sequenced material: peripheral blood or thyroid tissue (not recorded which). The TCR comes from an adult woman with Graves' disease, either hyperthyroidism or ophthalmopathy (not recorded which).

The CDR3 loop reads CASSQDPGRISGANVLTF. CDR3 in DNA: TGCGCCAGCAGCCAAGACCCAGGCAGAATCTCTGGGGCCAACGTCCTGACTTTC. The chain links TRBV4-3 to TRBJ2-6, with unresolved D. Germline CDR1 is LGHNA and CDR2 is YSLEER. The CDR3 covers 18 residues. Trimming left V 0 bases short and J 0 bases short, with 12 bases between.